The text below deals with one T cell receptor beta chain. This entry is derived from a study of blood T cell repertoires in COVID-19. About the study: COVID-19 samples collected from the United States, Italy and Spain covered acute and convalescent phases.

Seattle-derived patients entered the study during active infection and were followed longitudinally. This table comes from immunoSEQ multiplex PCR, and its TCRdb copy is limited to in-frame clones, with some not included. The sample includes 150,000 to 160,000 clones, approximately 85% of them seen just once. With V trimmed by 4 bases and J by 3 bases, 8 bases remained unmatched. This CDR3 contains 15 residues. The germline V gene has CDR1 SGHTA and CDR2 FQGTGA. The gene calls are TRBV7-3 and TRBJ2-5; TRBD1 agrees at 7 bases. The source of this sequence is a man aged 55-75 years with COVID-19, enrolled during active disease. The sample consisted of peripheral blood. CDR3 in amino acids: CASSYAGTAKETQYF. In DNA, the CDR3 is TGTGCCAGCAGCTACGCCGGGACAGCGAAAGAGACCCAGTACTTC.